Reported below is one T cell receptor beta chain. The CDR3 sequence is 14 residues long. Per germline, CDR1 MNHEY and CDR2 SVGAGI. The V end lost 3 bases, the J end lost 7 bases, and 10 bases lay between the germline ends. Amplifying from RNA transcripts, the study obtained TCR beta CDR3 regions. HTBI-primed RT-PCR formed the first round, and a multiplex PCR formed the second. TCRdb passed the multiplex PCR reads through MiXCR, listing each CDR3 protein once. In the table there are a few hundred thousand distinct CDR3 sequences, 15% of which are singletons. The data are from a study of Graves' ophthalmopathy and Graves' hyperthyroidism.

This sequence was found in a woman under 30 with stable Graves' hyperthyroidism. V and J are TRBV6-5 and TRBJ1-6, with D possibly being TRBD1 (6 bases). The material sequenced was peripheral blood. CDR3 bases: TGTGCCAGCAGTTATATGGGGGCGAATTCACCCCTCCACTTT. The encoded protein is CASSYMGANSPLHF.